The following is a TCR beta chain sequence with its context. These data originate in a study of T cell changes during pregnancy in multiple sclerosis. Clones were sequenced by immunoSEQ multiplex PCR, and TCRdb holds only the in-frame ones, with some missing. The repertoire holds approximately 100,000 clones, with approximately 92% as singletons. The CDR3 consists of 12 residues. V shed 4 bases and J shed 5 bases, with 8 bases lying between them. Looked up from germline, CDR1 is SGHVS and CDR2 is FNYEAQ. This TCR derives from a female donor with multiple sclerosis, enrolled in a pregnancy study. The sample in question was peripheral blood, obtained in the first trimester of pregnancy. The chain links TRBV7-6 to TRBJ2-5; D remains ambiguous. In DNA, the CDR3 is TGTGCCAGCAGCTCCGCACGGGAGACCCAGTACTTC. This translates into CASSSARETQYF.